A selection of T cell receptor beta chains follows, all from one sample in a study of CD8+CD57+ T cells in acquired aplastic anemia. Using its own MiXCR run on the reads, TCRdb lists one record per CDR3 protein. The sample holds more than 250,000 distinct CDR3 sequences, 82% seen once. The sample comprised sorted CD4+, CD8+, or CD8+CD57+ T cells (not recorded which) from PBMCs. These TCRs come from a human donor with aplastic anemia. Each CDR3 is given with its conserved first and last residue. Each record gives: clone size, V gene, J gene, D gene, CDR3 DNA, CDR3 protein. A D gene is named only where the DNA matches it firmly. Clone size is shown for a subset of rows, as once, few, many or a class of expanded clone.

abundance: once; v_gene: TRBV9; j_gene: TRBJ2-6; d_gene: .; CDR3nt: TGTGCCAGCACTGTAGGGAGGGGGAACACCGGGGCGAACGTCCTGACTTTC; CDR3aa: CASTVGRGNTGANVLTF
abundance: once; v_gene: TRBV5-6; j_gene: TRBJ2-1; d_gene: .; CDR3nt: TGTGCCAGCAGCTTGGCGAGGGAGCAGTTCTTC; CDR3aa: CASSLAREQFF
abundance: .; v_gene: TRBV7-8; j_gene: TRBJ1-2; d_gene: .; CDR3nt: TGTGCCAGCAGCTTAACGGGAGGTGCAGATACCTACAATTTC; CDR3aa: CASSLTGGADTYNF
abundance: few; v_gene: TRBV2; j_gene: TRBJ1-2; d_gene: TRBD1; CDR3nt: TGTGCCAGCATGGGGGGACAGGCTGGCTACACCTTC; CDR3aa: CASMGGQAGYTF
abundance: .; v_gene: TRBV2; j_gene: TRBJ2-7; d_gene: .; CDR3nt: TGTGCCAGCAGGGAGGGGACGCCCGACGAGCAGTACTTC; CDR3aa: CASREGTPDEQYF
abundance: few; v_gene: TRBV15; j_gene: TRBJ1-6; d_gene: .; CDR3nt: TGTGCCACCAGCAGAGACCCGGAGGTCAATTCACCCCTCCACTTT; CDR3aa: CATSRDPEVNSPLHF
abundance: .; v_gene: TRBV5-4; j_gene: TRBJ1-2; d_gene: .; CDR3nt: TGTGCCAGCAGCTTTACTAGCGATCGGGGCTACATCTTC; CDR3aa: CASSFTSDRGYIF
abundance: .; v_gene: TRBV7-8; j_gene: TRBJ1-1; d_gene: .; CDR3nt: TGTGCCAGCAGCTTAGCGGGCGGGCCCGATGCGCAGTATTTCTTT; CDR3aa: CASSLAGGPDAQYFF
abundance: .; v_gene: TRBV5-4; j_gene: TRBJ1-6; d_gene: .; CDR3nt: TGTGCCAGCAGCCGGGACTTTAATTCACCCCTCCACTTT; CDR3aa: CASSRDFNSPLHF
abundance: few; v_gene: TRBV7-2; j_gene: TRBJ2-5; d_gene: TRBD2; CDR3nt: TGTGCCTACGGGGTAGCGGGGTACCCCGAGACGCAGTACTTC; CDR3aa: CAYGVAGYPETQYF
abundance: few; v_gene: TRBV7-9; j_gene: TRBJ2-7; d_gene: .; CDR3nt: TGTGCCAGCCACTCAGGGGTCTACGAGCAGTACTTC; CDR3aa: CASHSGVYEQYF
abundance: few; v_gene: TRBV24-1; j_gene: TRBJ2-7; d_gene: TRBD1; CDR3nt: TGCGCCCCCCACAGTTACTCGGGGACAGGCTACGAGCAGTACTTC; CDR3aa: CAPHSYSGTGYEQYF
abundance: .; v_gene: TRBV7-2; j_gene: TRBJ2-1; d_gene: TRBD2; CDR3nt: TGTGCCAGCAGCTTGCAAGGCGGCGGGGGGAACGATGAGCAGTTCTTC; CDR3aa: CASSLQGGGGNDEQFF
abundance: .; v_gene: TRBV20-1; j_gene: TRBJ2-7; d_gene: TRBD1; CDR3nt: TGCAGTGCTAGAAACAGCGGACAGGGGGGCGTCGAGCAGTACTTC; CDR3aa: CSARNSGQGGVEQYF
abundance: .; v_gene: TRBV7-2; j_gene: TRBJ1-2; d_gene: TRBD1; CDR3nt: TGTGCCAGCAGCAAGGGACAGGGGGCCGACTATAGCCACACCTTC; CDR3aa: CASSKGQGADYSHTF
abundance: .; v_gene: TRBV7-9; j_gene: TRBJ1-1; d_gene: .; CDR3nt: TGTGCCAGCAGCTTTCAAAGGAGCGGGGACACTGAAGAGTTCTTT; CDR3aa: CASSFQRSGDTEEFF
abundance: .; v_gene: TRBV7-3; j_gene: TRBJ1-1; d_gene: .; CDR3nt: TGTGCCAGCAGCTTAGGGGCAGGCTATGACTACACCTCCTTCTTT; CDR3aa: CASSLGAGYDYTSFF
abundance: .; v_gene: TRBV7-8; j_gene: TRBJ1-1; d_gene: .; CDR3nt: TGTGCCAGCAGCTTAGATCGGAGAGGCAATACGCAGTATTTCTTT; CDR3aa: CASSLDRRGNTQYFF
abundance: .; v_gene: TRBV6-1; j_gene: TRBJ2-3; d_gene: .; CDR3nt: TGTGCCAGCAGGGACCCCACAGATACGCAGTATTTT; CDR3aa: CASRDPTDTQYF
abundance: .; v_gene: TRBV13; j_gene: TRBJ2-5; d_gene: .; CDR3nt: TGTGCCACCCAGGTAGGGTCAGACCAAGAGACCCAGTACTTC; CDR3aa: CATQVGSDQETQYF
abundance: .; v_gene: TRBV13; j_gene: TRBJ2-4; d_gene: .; CDR3nt: TGTGCCAGCAGCCCCCCTGGGGGCACGCAGTACTTC; CDR3aa: CASSPPGGTQYF
abundance: .; v_gene: TRBV12-3/TRBV12-4; j_gene: TRBJ1-2; d_gene: .; CDR3nt: TGTGCCAGCAGTTTTGTCGGGGGGCTCTCTGGCTATGGCTACACCTTC; CDR3aa: CASSFVGGLSGYGYTF
abundance: .; v_gene: TRBV19; j_gene: TRBJ2-1; d_gene: TRBD1; CDR3nt: TGTGCCAGTAGTGGGACAGGGAATACTTCCAACGAGCAGTTCTTC; CDR3aa: CASSGTGNTSNEQFF
abundance: .; v_gene: TRBV7-8; j_gene: TRBJ1-2; d_gene: .; CDR3nt: TGTGCCAGCAGCTCACAGGAAAAGGGCTTGGACCATGGCTACACCTTC; CDR3aa: CASSSQEKGLDHGYTF
abundance: .; v_gene: TRBV7-8; j_gene: TRBJ1-3; d_gene: .; CDR3nt: TGTGCCAGCAGCTTTGCGCCAGTTTCTGCAGCCACCATATATTTT; CDR3aa: CASSFAPVSAATIYF
abundance: .; v_gene: TRBV7-9; j_gene: TRBJ2-1; d_gene: TRBD2; CDR3nt: TGTGCCAGCAGCCCGCAACGTAGCGGGGGGGGCGATACGCAGTTCTTC; CDR3aa: CASSPQRSGGGDTQFF
abundance: few; v_gene: TRBV9; j_gene: TRBJ1-2; d_gene: .; CDR3nt: TGTGCCAGCAGCGGGGGGGGCCGCCAGGGCGGAAACAGCTACACCTTC; CDR3aa: CASSGGGRQGGNSYTF
abundance: few; v_gene: TRBV2; j_gene: TRBJ1-4; d_gene: .; CDR3nt: TGTGCCAGCAGGGACAATAATGAAAAACTGTTTTTT; CDR3aa: CASRDNNEKLFF
abundance: .; v_gene: TRBV19; j_gene: TRBJ2-7; d_gene: TRBD2; CDR3nt: TGTGCCAGTAGTATGGGGGAGGGTAACTACAAGCAGCAGTTC; CDR3aa: CASSMGEGNYKQQF
abundance: .; v_gene: TRBV15; j_gene: TRBJ2-5; d_gene: TRBD2; CDR3nt: TGTGCCACTAGCAGCGGGACTTGGGGAGAGACCCAGTACTTC; CDR3aa: CATSSGTWGETQYF
abundance: .; v_gene: TRBV6-2/TRBV6-3; j_gene: TRBJ2-1; d_gene: .; CDR3nt: TGTGCCAGCAACCGGGAGTCCGATGAGCAGTTCTTC; CDR3aa: CASNRESDEQFF
abundance: .; v_gene: TRBV7-8; j_gene: TRBJ2-2; d_gene: .; CDR3nt: TGTGCCAGCAGCTTAGCGGGAGGAGCCGATACGCGGGATCTGTTTTTT; CDR3aa: CASSLAGGADTRDLFF
abundance: .; v_gene: TRBV5-1; j_gene: TRBJ2-3; d_gene: .; CDR3nt: TGCGCCAGCAGCTTGGCCGGACAGAGCACAGATACGCAGTATTTT; CDR3aa: CASSLAGQSTDTQYF
abundance: once; v_gene: TRBV7-3; j_gene: TRBJ1-2; d_gene: .; CDR3nt: TGTGCCAGCAGCCGGGGACGGGGGTCATCCCCTGGCTACACCTTC; CDR3aa: CASSRGRGSSPGYTF
abundance: .; v_gene: TRBV2; j_gene: TRBJ2-3; d_gene: .; CDR3nt: TGTGCCAGCGGGTACGGGGGCACAGTGACGCAGTATTTT; CDR3aa: CASGYGGTVTQYF
abundance: few; v_gene: TRBV24-1; j_gene: TRBJ2-1; d_gene: .; CDR3nt: TGTGCCACCAGCAAGGAGATACAAGGTGAGCAGTTCTTC; CDR3aa: CATSKEIQGEQFF
abundance: .; v_gene: TRBV29-1; j_gene: TRBJ2-1; d_gene: .; CDR3nt: TGCAGCGTTGAAATAGACCAGTACAATGAGCAGTTCTTC; CDR3aa: CSVEIDQYNEQFF
abundance: .; v_gene: TRBV7-3; j_gene: TRBJ2-5; d_gene: .; CDR3nt: TGTGCCAACGAGAGGGGCTCCAACCAAGAGACCCAGTACTTC; CDR3aa: CANERGSNQETQYF